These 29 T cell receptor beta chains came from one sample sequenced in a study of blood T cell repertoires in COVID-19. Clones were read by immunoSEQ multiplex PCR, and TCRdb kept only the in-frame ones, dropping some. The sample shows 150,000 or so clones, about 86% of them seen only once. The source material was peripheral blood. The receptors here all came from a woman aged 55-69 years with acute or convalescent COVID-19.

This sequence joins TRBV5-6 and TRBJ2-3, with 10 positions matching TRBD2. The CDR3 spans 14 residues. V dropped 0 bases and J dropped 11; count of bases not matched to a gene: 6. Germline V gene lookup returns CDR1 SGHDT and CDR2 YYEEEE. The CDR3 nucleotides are TGTGCCAGCAGCTTGGGCTCTAGCGGGGGTGTGCAGTATTTT. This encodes CASSLGSSGGVQYF. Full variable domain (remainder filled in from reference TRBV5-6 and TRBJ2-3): DAGVTQSPTHLIKTRGQQVTLRCSPKSGHDTVSWYQQALGQGPQFIFQYYEEEERQRGNFPDRFSGHQFPNYSSELNVNALLLGDSALYLCASSLGSSGGVQYFGPGTRLTVL.

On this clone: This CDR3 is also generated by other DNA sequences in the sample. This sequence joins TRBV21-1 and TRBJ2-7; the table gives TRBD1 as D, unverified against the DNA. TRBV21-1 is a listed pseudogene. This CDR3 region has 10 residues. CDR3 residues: CAGHGDEQYF. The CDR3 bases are TGTGCCGGGCATGGCGACGAGCAGTACTTC.

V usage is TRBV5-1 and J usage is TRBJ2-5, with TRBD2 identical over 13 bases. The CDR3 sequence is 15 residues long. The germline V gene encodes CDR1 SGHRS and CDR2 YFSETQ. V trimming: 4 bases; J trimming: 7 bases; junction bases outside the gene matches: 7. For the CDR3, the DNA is TGCGCCAGCAGCCCGGGACTAGCGGGGCCTGGGACCCAGTACTTC. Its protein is CASSPGLAGPGTQYF.

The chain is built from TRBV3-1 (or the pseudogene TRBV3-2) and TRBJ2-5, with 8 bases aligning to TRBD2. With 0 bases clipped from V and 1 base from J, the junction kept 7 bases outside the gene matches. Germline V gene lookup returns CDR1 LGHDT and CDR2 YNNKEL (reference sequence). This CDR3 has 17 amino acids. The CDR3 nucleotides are TGTGCCAGCAGCCAAGATCGGGGGGGTGATCTCCAAGAGACCCAGTACTTC. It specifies CASSQDRGGDLQETQYF.

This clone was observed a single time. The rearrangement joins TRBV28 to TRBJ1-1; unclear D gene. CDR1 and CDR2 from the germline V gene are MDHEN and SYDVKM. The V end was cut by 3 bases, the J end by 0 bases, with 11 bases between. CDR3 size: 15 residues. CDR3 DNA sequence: TGTGCCAGCAGTTTGGTGATGGCAGTGAACACTGAAGCTTTCTTT. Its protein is CASSLVMAVNTEAFF.

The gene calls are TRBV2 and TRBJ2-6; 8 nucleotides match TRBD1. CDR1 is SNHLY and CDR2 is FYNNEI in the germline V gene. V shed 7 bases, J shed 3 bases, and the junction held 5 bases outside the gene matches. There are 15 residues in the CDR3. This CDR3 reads CASTHRGYGANVLTF. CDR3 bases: TGTGCCAGCACACACAGGGGGTATGGGGCCAACGTCCTGACTTTC.

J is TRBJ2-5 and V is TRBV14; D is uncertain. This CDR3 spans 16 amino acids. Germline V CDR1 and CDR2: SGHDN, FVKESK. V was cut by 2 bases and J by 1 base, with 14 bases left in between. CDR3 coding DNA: TGTGCCAGCAGCCAAAAACGCAGAGGCCCCCAAGAGACCCAGTACTTC. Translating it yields CASSQKRRGPQETQYF.

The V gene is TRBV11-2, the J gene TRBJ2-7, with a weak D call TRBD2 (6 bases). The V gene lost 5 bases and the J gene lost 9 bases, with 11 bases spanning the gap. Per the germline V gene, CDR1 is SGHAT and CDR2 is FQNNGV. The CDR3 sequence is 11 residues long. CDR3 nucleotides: TGTGCCAGCAGCCGTGACGGGGGGCAGTACTTC. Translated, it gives CASSRDGGQYF.

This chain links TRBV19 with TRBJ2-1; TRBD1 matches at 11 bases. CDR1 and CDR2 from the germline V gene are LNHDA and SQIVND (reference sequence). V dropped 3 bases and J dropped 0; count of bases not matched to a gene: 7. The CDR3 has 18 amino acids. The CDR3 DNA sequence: TGTGCCAGTAGTATTGGACAGGGGGCTTCGAGCTCCTACAATGAGCAGTTCTTC. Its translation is CASSIGQGASSSYNEQFF.

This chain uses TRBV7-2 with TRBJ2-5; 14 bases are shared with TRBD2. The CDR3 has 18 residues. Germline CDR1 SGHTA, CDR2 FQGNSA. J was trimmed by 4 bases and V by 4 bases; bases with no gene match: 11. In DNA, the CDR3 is TGTGCCAGCAGCTGGCTGACTAGCGGGGGGGCCTCTAGAGAGACCCAGTACTTC. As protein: CASSWLTSGGASRETQYF. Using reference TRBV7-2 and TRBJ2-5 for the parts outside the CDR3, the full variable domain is GAGVSQSPSNKVTEKGKDVELRCDPISGHTALYWYRQSLGQGLEFLIYFQGNSAPDKSGLPSDRFSAERTGGSVSTLTIQRTQQEDSAVYLCASSWLTSGGASRETQYFGPGTRLLVL.

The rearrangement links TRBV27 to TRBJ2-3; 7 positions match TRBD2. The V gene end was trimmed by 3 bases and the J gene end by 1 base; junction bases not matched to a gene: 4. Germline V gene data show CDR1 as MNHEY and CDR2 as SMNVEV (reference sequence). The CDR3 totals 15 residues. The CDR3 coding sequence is TGTGCCAGCAGTTTGAGACTAGCTCGCACAGATACGCAGTATTTT. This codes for CASSLRLARTDTQYF.

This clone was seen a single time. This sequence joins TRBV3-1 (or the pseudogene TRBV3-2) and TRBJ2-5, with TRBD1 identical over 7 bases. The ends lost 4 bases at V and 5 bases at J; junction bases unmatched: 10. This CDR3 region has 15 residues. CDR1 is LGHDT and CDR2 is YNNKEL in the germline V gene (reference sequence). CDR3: CASSPTLSTGETQYF. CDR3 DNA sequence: TGTGCCAGCAGCCCAACACTTTCGACAGGGGAGACCCAGTACTTC.

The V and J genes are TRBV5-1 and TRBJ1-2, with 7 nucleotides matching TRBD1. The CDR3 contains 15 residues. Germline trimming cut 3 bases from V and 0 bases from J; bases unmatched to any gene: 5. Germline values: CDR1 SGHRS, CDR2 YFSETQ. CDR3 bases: TGCGCCAGCAGCTCGGGACAGCTTTCTAACTATGGCTACACCTTC. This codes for CASSSGQLSNYGYTF.

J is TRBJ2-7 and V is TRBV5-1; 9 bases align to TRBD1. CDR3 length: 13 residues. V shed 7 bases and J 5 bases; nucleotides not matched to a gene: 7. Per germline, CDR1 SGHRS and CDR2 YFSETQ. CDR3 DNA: TGCGCCAGCCGGGGACAGGGTATCCACGAGCAGTACTTC. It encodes CASRGQGIHEQYF.

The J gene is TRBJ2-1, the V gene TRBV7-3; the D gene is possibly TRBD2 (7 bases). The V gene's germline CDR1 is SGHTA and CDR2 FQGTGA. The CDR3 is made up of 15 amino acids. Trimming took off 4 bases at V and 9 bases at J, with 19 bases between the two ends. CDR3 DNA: TGTGCCAGCAGCTGGATCGGAGGGGGGGCCGGTGAGCAGTTCTTC. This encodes CASSWIGGGAGEQFF.

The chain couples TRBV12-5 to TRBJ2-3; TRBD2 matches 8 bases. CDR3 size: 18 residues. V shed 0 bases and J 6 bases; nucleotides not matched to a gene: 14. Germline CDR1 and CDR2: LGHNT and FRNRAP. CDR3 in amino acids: CASGLVHRLAGRTDTQYF. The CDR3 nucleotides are TGTGCTAGTGGTTTGGTCCACCGGTTAGCGGGGCGGACGGATACGCAGTATTTT.

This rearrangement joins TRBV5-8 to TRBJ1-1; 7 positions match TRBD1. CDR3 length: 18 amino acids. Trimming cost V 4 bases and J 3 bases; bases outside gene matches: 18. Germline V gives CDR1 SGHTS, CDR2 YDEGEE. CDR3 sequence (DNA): TGTGCCAGCAGCACCGAGGGGGCGCGGTTCAGGGTGGACACTGAAGCTTTCTTT. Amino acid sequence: CASSTEGARFRVDTEAFF.

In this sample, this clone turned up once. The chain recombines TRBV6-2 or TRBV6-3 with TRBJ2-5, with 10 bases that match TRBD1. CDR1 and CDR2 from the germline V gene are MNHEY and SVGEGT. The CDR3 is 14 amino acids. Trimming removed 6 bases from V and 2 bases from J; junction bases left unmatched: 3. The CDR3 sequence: CASSMDRGQETQYF. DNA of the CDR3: TGTGCCAGCAGCATGGACAGGGGGCAAGAGACCCAGTACTTC.

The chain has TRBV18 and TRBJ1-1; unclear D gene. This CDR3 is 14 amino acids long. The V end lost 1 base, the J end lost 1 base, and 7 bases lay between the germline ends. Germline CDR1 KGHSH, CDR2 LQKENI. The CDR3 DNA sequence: TGTGCCAGCTCACCACAAGTCGGGAACACTGAAGCTTTCTTT. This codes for CASSPQVGNTEAFF.

CDR3 DNA: TGTGCCAGCAGTGAAGCTCCAGATATGACCGGGGAGCTGTTTTTT. Translated: CASSEAPDMTGELFF. V usage is TRBV2 and J usage is TRBJ2-2; D is undetermined. The CDR3 is 15 amino acids. V was pared by 0 bases and J by 5 bases, with 10 bases between. Germline lookup yields CDR1 SNHLY and CDR2 FYNNEI.

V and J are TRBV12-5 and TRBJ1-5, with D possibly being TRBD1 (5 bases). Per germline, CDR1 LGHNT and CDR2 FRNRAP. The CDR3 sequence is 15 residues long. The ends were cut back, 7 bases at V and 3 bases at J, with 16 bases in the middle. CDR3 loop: CASVSSGTSNQPQHF. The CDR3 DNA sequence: TGTGCTAGTGTTTCTTCCGGGACTTCCAATCAGCCCCAGCATTTT.

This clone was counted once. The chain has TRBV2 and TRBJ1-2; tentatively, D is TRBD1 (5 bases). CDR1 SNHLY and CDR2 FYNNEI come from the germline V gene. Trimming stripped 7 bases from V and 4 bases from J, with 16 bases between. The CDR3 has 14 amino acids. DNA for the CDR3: TGTGCCAGCACGGGCCAGGGTATCACCTATGGCTACACCTTC. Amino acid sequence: CASTGQGITYGYTF.

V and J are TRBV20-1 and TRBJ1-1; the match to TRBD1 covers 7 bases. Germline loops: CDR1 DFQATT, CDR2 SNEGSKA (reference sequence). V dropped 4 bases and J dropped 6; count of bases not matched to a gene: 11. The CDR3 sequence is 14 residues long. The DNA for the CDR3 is TGCAGTGCTACTGACCAGGGGGTGGTCGCTGAAGCTTTCTTT. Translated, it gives CSATDQGVVAEAFF.

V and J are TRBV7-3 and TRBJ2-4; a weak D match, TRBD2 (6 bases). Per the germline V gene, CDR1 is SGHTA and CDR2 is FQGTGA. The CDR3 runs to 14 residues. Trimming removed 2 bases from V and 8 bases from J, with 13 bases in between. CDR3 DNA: TGTGCCAGCAGCTTAGTTCACGGGGGAGACATTCAGTACTTC. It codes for CASSLVHGGDIQYF.

For the CDR3, the DNA is TGTGCCAGCAGCTTAGGGACTCTCCGCTCCTATAATTCACCCCTCCACTTT. Amino acids: CASSLGTLRSYNSPLHF. The rearrangement links TRBV7-2 to TRBJ1-6; D remains ambiguous. The CDR3 runs to 17 residues. V lost 1 base to trimming and J lost 0 bases, with 10 bases between them. Germline CDR1 and CDR2: SGHTA and FQGNSA.

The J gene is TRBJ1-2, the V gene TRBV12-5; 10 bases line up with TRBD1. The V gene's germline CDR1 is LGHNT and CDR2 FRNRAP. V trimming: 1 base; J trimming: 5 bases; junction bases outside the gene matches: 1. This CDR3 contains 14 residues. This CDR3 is CASGLGTGGYGYTF. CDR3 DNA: TGTGCTAGTGGTTTGGGGACAGGGGGGTATGGCTACACCTTC.

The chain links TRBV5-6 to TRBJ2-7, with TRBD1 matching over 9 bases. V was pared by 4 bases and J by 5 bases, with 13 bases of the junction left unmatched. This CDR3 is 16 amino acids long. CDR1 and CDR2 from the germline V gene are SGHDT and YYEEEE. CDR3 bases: TGTGCCAGCAGCCCTTTACCCCGGGACAGGGCCCACGAGCAGTACTTC. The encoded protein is CASSPLPRDRAHEQYF. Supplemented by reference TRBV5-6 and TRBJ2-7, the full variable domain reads DAGVTQSPTHLIKTRGQQVTLRCSPKSGHDTVSWYQQALGQGPQFIFQYYEEEERQRGNFPDRFSGHQFPNYSSELNVNALLLGDSALYLCASSPLPRDRAHEQYFGPGTRLTVT.

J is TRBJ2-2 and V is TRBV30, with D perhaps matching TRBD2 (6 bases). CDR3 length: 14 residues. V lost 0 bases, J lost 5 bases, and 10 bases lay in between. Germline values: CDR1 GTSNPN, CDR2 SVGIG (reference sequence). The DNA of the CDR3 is TGTGCCTGGAGTGTGGTCGGGGGAACCGGGGAGCTGTTTTTT. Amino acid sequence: CAWSVVGGTGELFF.

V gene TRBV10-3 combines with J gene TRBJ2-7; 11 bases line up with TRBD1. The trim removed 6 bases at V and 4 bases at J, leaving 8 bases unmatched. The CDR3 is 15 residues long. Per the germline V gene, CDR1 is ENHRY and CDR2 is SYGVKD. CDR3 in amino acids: CAIREKGQGVYEQYF. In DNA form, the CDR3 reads TGTGCCATCAGGGAAAAGGGACAGGGGGTATACGAGCAGTACTTC.